The clone carrying this T cell receptor beta chain was picked up a small number of times. Antigen unknown. The record originates from a study of T-cell memory formation after mild COVID-19. Overall study findings and caveats: Pre-infection memory contained some responding clones, which suggested that cross-reactive memory had joined. Contracting clones, day 15 to 85, had balanced CD4/CD8, and later expanders favored CD4+.

Constant-segment primers were used for 5'RACE, and the resulting TCR alpha and TCR beta cDNA libraries carried sample barcodes and UMIs. TCRdb used MiXCR to reprocess the 5' RACE reads, holding one entry per CDR3 protein. The data hold under 200,000 distinct CDR3 sequences, with roughly a third observed a single time. The sequenced sample was PBMCs or a T cell subset sorted from them (not recorded which). This clonotype was obtained from an adult woman who had mild COVID-19 (a few samples of this study predate the infection). Cell type and time point are not known.

The CDR3 DNA reads as TGTGCCAGCAGCTTGGATCCCAGGGGCGACACTGAAGCTTTCTTT. Translated, it gives CASSLDPRGDTEAFF. The V and J genes are TRBV5-5 and TRBJ1-1; the D gene is possibly TRBD1 (6 bases). CDR3 length: 15 residues. The V end was cut by 0 bases, the J end by 3 bases, with 12 bases between. Per the germline V gene, CDR1 is SGHKS and CDR2 is YYEKEE (reference sequence). Full variable domain (rest looked up from reference TRBV5-5 and TRBJ1-1): DAGVTQSPTHLIKTRGQQVTLRCSPISGHKSVSWYQQVLGQGPQFIFQYYEKEERGRGNFPDRFSARQFPNYSSELNVNALLLGDSALYLCASSLDPRGDTEAFFGQGTRLTVV.